The 32 T cell receptor beta chains given below trace back to one sample, sequenced in a study of blood T cells in healthy people across ages. Sample-barcoded 5' priming and a J-beta primer mix drove a second PCR of about 6 to 12 cycles. MiXCR was run by TCRdb on the 5' RACE reads, yielding one entry per CDR3 protein. The data show 1.5 million to 2 million distinct CDR3 sequences, roughly 27% seen once. The source material was blood. The receptors stem from a woman aged 25-40 years in good health.

A single count supports this clonotype. The rearrangement links TRBV11-2 to TRBJ2-5, with 7 bases lining up with TRBD2. The CDR3 consists of 12 residues. The V segment lost 3 bases and the J segment 11 bases; nucleotides outside the gene matches: 6. Germline CDR1 reads SGHAT; CDR2 reads FQNNGV. CDR3 in DNA: TGTGCCAGCAGCTTCCTAGCGGAGGAGCAGTACTTC. Its translation is CASSFLAEEQYF.

The rearrangement joins TRBV3-1 to TRBJ2-1; TRBD2 matches 13 bases. Per the germline V gene, CDR1 is LGHDT and CDR2 is YNNKEL (reference sequence). This CDR3 comprises 18 residues. J lost 7 bases, V lost 4 bases, and 13 bases had no gene match. Written as DNA, the CDR3 is TGTGCCAGCAGCCCAGAAGGGACTAGCGGGGTGACGGGGAATGAGCAGTTCTTC. Encoded protein: CASSPEGTSGVTGNEQFF.

This chain connects TRBV12-3 or TRBV12-4 to TRBJ2-7; 10 nucleotides match TRBD2. The CDR3 is 14 residues long. The trim removed 4 bases at V and 6 bases at J, leaving 6 bases unmatched. CDR3 sequence (DNA): TGTGCCAGCAGTTCTAGCGGGGGCCGGGCCGAGCAGTACTTC. Translation: CASSSSGGRAEQYF.

This clonotype was picked up many times. This chain joins TRBV29-1 and TRBJ2-7; D uncertain. This CDR3 is built from 14 residues. Between the trimmed V and J ends, which lost 3 bases and 2 bases, there was a span of 14 bases. The germline V gene has CDR1 SQVTM and CDR2 ANQGSEA. The CDR3: CSVDKGRRPYEQYF. Here the CDR3 DNA reads TGCAGCGTTGATAAGGGCAGGCGACCCTACGAGCAGTACTTC.

This chain connects TRBV5-1 to TRBJ2-3; the D gene could be TRBD1 or TRBD2 (5 bases each). The germline gives CDR1 SGHRS, CDR2 YFSETQ. Between the trimmed V and J ends, which lost 4 bases and 1 base, there was a span of 16 bases. This CDR3 has 16 residues. The CDR3 DNA follows: TGCGCCAGCAGCGGGGCACCACTAGTTGGCACAGATACGCAGTATTTT. It specifies CASSGAPLVGTDTQYF.

CDR3 in DNA: TGTGCCAGCTCACCGCAGACCTCTAACTATGGCTACACCTTC. Its translation is CASSPQTSNYGYTF. V gene TRBV18 combines with J gene TRBJ1-2; unclear D gene. Trimming removed 3 bases from V and 0 bases from J, with 8 bases in between. Germline assignment: CDR1 KGHSH and CDR2 LQKENI. This CDR3 has 14 amino acids.

V and J are TRBV27 and TRBJ2-1, with D unclear. Between the trimmed V and J ends, which lost 5 bases and 8 bases, there was a span of 16 bases. This CDR3 has 14 amino acids. In germline, CDR1 is MNHEY, CDR2 SMNVEV (reference sequence). In DNA form, the CDR3 reads TGTGCCAGCAGTCCTGACCCGCGACTCGATGAGCAGTTCTTC. This codes for CASSPDPRLDEQFF.

A note on this clonotype: The junction shows a germline mismatch at one end, possibly a read error. This chain connects TRBV24-1 to TRBJ2-1; D possibly matches TRBD1 or TRBD2 (6 bases each). Germline-derived CDR1 and CDR2 are KGHDR and SFDVKD. This CDR3 is 16 amino acids long. CDR3 nucleotides: TGTGCCACCAGTGACCGAACAGGGAGGCCCTACAATGAGCGGTTCTTC. Protein: CATSDRTGRPYNERFF.

The chain is built from TRBV3-1 and TRBJ2-7; 9 nucleotides match TRBD2. This CDR3 contains 18 residues. The V and J ends lost 0 bases and 4 bases, in that order; junction bases with no gene match: 13. Germline loops: CDR1 LGHDT, CDR2 YNNKEL (reference sequence). The CDR3 DNA is TGTGCCAGCAGCCAAGATGGGTTTTGGCGGGGGGGAATATACGAGCAGTACTTC. This sequence encodes CASSQDGFWRGGIYEQYF.

The chain links TRBV4-1 to TRBJ2-1; D remains unclear. Germline values: CDR1 MGHRA, CDR2 YSYEKL. The germline V and J ends were trimmed by 4 bases and 4 bases, with 17 bases remaining between them. The CDR3 spans 16 residues. In DNA form, the CDR3 reads TGCGCCAGCAGCCGAGATCCAGGCTTGAGGTACAATGAGCAGTTCTTC. Translation: CASSRDPGLRYNEQFF.

This chain links TRBV5-1 with TRBJ2-6; 9 positions agree with TRBD1. V dropped 1 base and J dropped 0; count of bases not matched to a gene: 5. The CDR3 extends over 18 amino acids. Germline lookup yields CDR1 SGHRS and CDR2 YFSETQ. Here the CDR3 reads CASSLQGTGSSGANVLTF. As DNA, the CDR3 is TGCGCCAGCAGCTTGCAAGGGACAGGGAGCTCTGGGGCCAACGTCCTGACTTTC. Filled out from reference TRBV5-1 and TRBJ2-6, the complete variable domain reads KAGVTQTPRYLIKTRGQQVTLSCSPISGHRSVSWYQQTPGQGLQFLFEYFSETQRNKGNFPGRFSGRQFSNSRSEMNVSTLELGDSALYLCASSLQGTGSSGANVLTFGAGSRLTVL.

This clonotype showed up just a few times. This chain links TRBV29-1 with TRBJ1-6; no firm D call. V was cut by 4 bases and J by 1 base, with 11 bases left in between. Germline CDR1 SQVTM, CDR2 ANQGSEA. CDR3 length: 15 amino acids. The CDR3 DNA follows: TGCAGCGTTGTTGTGGAAAATTCCTATAATTCACCCCTCCACTTT. Translating gives CSVVVENSYNSPLHF. The whole variable domain, filled in from reference TRBV29-1 and TRBJ1-6, reads SAVISQKPSRDICQRGTSLTIQCQVDSQVTMMFWYRQQPGQSLTLIATANQGSEATYESGFVIDKFPISRPNLTFSTLTVSNMSPEDSSIYLCSVVVENSYNSPLHFGNGTRLTVT.

CDR3 coding DNA: TGCAGCGCGCGGACCCCTTCGACTGAAGCTTTCTTT. This gives the protein CSARTPSTEAFF. This chain uses TRBV29-1 with TRBJ1-1, with D hard to call. Germline V gene sequence: CDR1 SQVTM, CDR2 ANQGSEA. The CDR3 is 12 amino acids. With 7 bases removed from V and 5 bases from J, the gap between germline ends came to 14 bases.

V usage is TRBV29-1 and J usage is TRBJ1-1; the D gene is possibly TRBD1 (6 bases). The germline gives CDR1 SQVTM, CDR2 ANQGSEA. This CDR3 is built from 11 residues. The chain's CDR3 is CGQGLNTEAFF. The DNA of the CDR3 is TGCGGCCAGGGGTTGAACACTGAAGCTTTCTTT.

The chain employs TRBV10-3 and TRBJ1-2, with TRBD1 matching 7 bases. The ends lost 8 bases at V and 7 bases at J; junction bases unmatched: 7. Germline V gene sequence: CDR1 ENHRY, CDR2 SYGVKD. The CDR3 spans 12 residues. The CDR3 DNA reads as TGTGCCATCTCGACAGGGAGTGGTGGCTACACCTTC. Protein sequence: CAISTGSGGYTF.

V is TRBV5-1 and J is TRBJ1-2; D unresolved. Deletions cut 5 bases from V and 3 bases from J, with 23 bases between. The V gene's germline CDR1 is SGHRS and CDR2 YFSETQ. There are 17 residues in the CDR3. The CDR3 reads CASSPFGDPGPYYGYTF. The CDR3 region has the DNA TGCGCCAGCAGTCCATTCGGAGACCCCGGCCCGTACTATGGCTACACCTTC.

The chain has TRBV18 and TRBJ2-4; 16 bases fit TRBD2. The DNA end is a closer match to TRBJ2-7, so the J assignment may be wrong. CDR3 size: 21 residues. CDR1 is KGHSH, CDR2 LQKENI, per germline. The DNA for the CDR3 is TGTGCCAGCTCACCGACGGGACTAGCGGGGGGGCGACCTAGGAGCTTCTACGAGCAGTACTTC. This translates into CASSPTGLAGGRPRSFYEQYF.

This clonotype has ten or more counts. The chain is built from TRBV5-1 and TRBJ2-7; perhaps TRBD2 as D (7 bases). The CDR3 extends over 15 amino acids. Germline CDR1 SGHRS, CDR2 YFSETQ. V shed 3 bases and J shed 5 bases, with 18 bases lying between them. CDR3 region: CASSSGAGAADEQYF. In nucleotides, the CDR3 is TGCGCCAGCAGCTCAGGGGCGGGGGCGGCGGACGAGCAGTACTTC. Filled out from reference TRBV5-1 and TRBJ2-7, the complete variable domain reads KAGVTQTPRYLIKTRGQQVTLSCSPISGHRSVSWYQQTPGQGLQFLFEYFSETQRNKGNFPGRFSGRQFSNSRSEMNVSTLELGDSALYLCASSSGAGAADEQYFGPGTRLTVT.

This clonotype was observed a handful of times. CDR3 sequence reads: CASSFLTSGGSDTQYF. In DNA form, the CDR3 reads TGCGCCAGCAGCTTCCTGACTAGCGGGGGATCAGATACGCAGTATTTT. This chain connects TRBV5-1 to TRBJ2-3; 12 bases are a match to TRBD2. Germline CDR1 is SGHRS and CDR2 is YFSETQ. Trimming cost V 2 bases and J 4 bases; bases outside gene matches: 5. CDR3 length equals 16 residues.

The chain links TRBV20-1 to TRBJ1-5; 8 nucleotides line up with TRBD1. V dropped 5 bases and J dropped 7; count of bases not matched to a gene: 7. The CDR3 is 13 residues long. Looked up from germline, CDR1 is DFQATT and CDR2 is SNEGSKA (reference sequence). The CDR3 sequence is CSAPTGAEQPQHF. DNA for the CDR3: TGCAGTGCTCCGACAGGGGCCGAGCAGCCCCAGCATTTT.

As to this clonotype: The junction does not match germline at one end; this may be a read error. This rearrangement joins TRBV12-3 or TRBV12-4 to TRBJ2-3, with 10 bases matching TRBD1. CDR3 length: 14 residues. For the CDR3, the DNA is TGTGCCAGCAGTGACAGGGGGCGCCCAGATGCGCAGTATTTT. Its translation is CASSDRGRPDAQYF.

This clonotype has ten or more counts. The chain links TRBV10-3 to TRBJ2-5, with 15 bases aligning to TRBD2. The CDR3 totals 15 residues. Unmatched junction bases numbered 5, after V lost 6 bases and J lost 6 bases. In germline, CDR1 is ENHRY, CDR2 SYGVKD. The CDR3 sequence: CAISLGLAGGQTQYF. The CDR3 coding sequence is TGTGCCATCAGCCTCGGACTAGCGGGGGGGCAGACCCAGTACTTC.

This clonotype occurred many times. V is TRBV4-1 and J is TRBJ2-5; TRBD2 matches at 7 bases. Germline V lookup: CDR1 MGHRA, CDR2 YSYEKL. CDR3 length equals 16 residues. Unmatched junction bases numbered 6, after V lost 0 bases and J lost 2 bases. Here the CDR3 reads CASSQDNPGGQETQYF. The DNA of the CDR3 is TGCGCCAGCAGCCAAGATAACCCGGGGGGTCAAGAGACCCAGTACTTC.

The chain joins TRBV18 to TRBJ2-1, with 7 bases that match TRBD1. From germline, CDR1 is KGHSH and CDR2 LQKENI. The CDR3 totals 15 residues. The J segment lost 4 bases and the V segment lost 6 bases, leaving 9 bases of the junction unmatched. The CDR3, as DNA: TGTGCCAGCTCGCCCCCCGGGACAGATTACAATGAGCAGTTCTTC. Its protein product is CASSPPGTDYNEQFF.

This rearrangement joins TRBV20-1 to TRBJ2-1, with 11 bases identical to TRBD2. Germline CDR1 and CDR2: DFQATT and SNEGSKA (reference sequence). With 3 bases clipped from V and 6 bases from J, the junction kept 4 bases outside the gene matches. The CDR3 extends over 14 amino acids. The CDR3 region is CSARQLAGVNEQFF. The DNA of the CDR3 is TGCAGTGCTAGGCAACTAGCGGGGGTCAATGAGCAGTTCTTC.

In this sample, this clonotype turned up many times. V gene TRBV20-1 combines with J gene TRBJ2-7; 9 bases map to TRBD1. The germline gives CDR1 DFQATT, CDR2 SNEGSKA (reference sequence). This CDR3 comprises 14 residues. V was pared by 1 base and J by 5 bases, with 6 bases of the junction left unmatched. CDR3 coding DNA: TGCAGTGCTAGAGGAGTGGGACAGGGCCACGAGCAGTACTTC. Translated, it gives CSARGVGQGHEQYF.

The rearrangement links TRBV12-3 or TRBV12-4 to TRBJ2-2; 8 bases map to TRBD1. After removal of 6 bases from V and 5 bases from J, the junction contained 8 bases not matched to a gene. This CDR3 region has 15 residues. The CDR3: CASRNRDRQTGELFF. The CDR3 nucleotides are TGTGCCAGCAGAAACCGGGACAGGCAAACCGGGGAGCTGTTTTTT.

The chain is built from TRBV5-1 and TRBJ1-1; D remains unclear. The CDR3 is made up of 12 amino acids. The V gene lost 7 bases and the J gene lost 1 base, with 8 bases spanning the gap. The V gene's germline CDR1 is SGHRS and CDR2 YFSETQ. DNA for the CDR3: TGCGCCAGCTACTCACCGAACACTGAAGCTTTCTTT. Encoded protein: CASYSPNTEAFF.

V gene TRBV18 combines with J gene TRBJ1-2, with D tentatively TRBD1 (6 bases). The V gene lost 4 bases and the J gene lost 4 bases, with 13 bases spanning the gap. Germline V gene data show CDR1 as KGHSH and CDR2 as LQKENI. The CDR3 runs to 14 residues. The CDR3 protein is CASSLGHVSYGYTF. CDR3 in DNA: TGTGCCAGCTCACTGGGACACGTCAGCTATGGCTACACCTTC.

This clonotype has only a few counts. The gene calls are TRBV7-6 and TRBJ2-7, with D possibly being TRBD1 or TRBD2 (6 bases each). In germline, CDR1 is SGHVS, CDR2 FNYEAQ. CDR3 length equals 19 residues. The ends were cut back, 0 bases at V and 3 bases at J, with 24 bases in the middle. The CDR3 nucleotides are TGTGCCAGCAGCTTAGCGCTAAAGGGGGTAGTAGCGGACCTCTACGAGCAGTACTTC. This gives the protein CASSLALKGVVADLYEQYF. The whole variable domain, remainder taken from reference TRBV7-6 and TRBJ2-7, is GAGVSQSPRYKVTKRGQDVALRCDPISGHVSLYWYRQALGQGPEFLTYFNYEAQQDKSGLPNDRFSAERPEGSISTLTIQRTEQRDSAMYRCASSLALKGVVADLYEQYFGPGTRLTVT.

This clonotype was seen a handful of times. This sequence joins TRBV3-1 and TRBJ1-2; TRBD1 matches 8 bases. The CDR3 consists of 16 residues. Germline V gives CDR1 LGHDT, CDR2 YNNKEL (reference sequence). V was clipped by 2 bases and J by 2 bases; unmatched bases: 7. In DNA, the CDR3 is TGTGCCAGCAGCCAAATCTTTCGGACAGGGAACTATGGCTACACCTTC. Translated, it gives CASSQIFRTGNYGYTF.

In its sample, this clonotype was seen many times. CDR3 bases: TGTGCCACAACGCCGGGACAGGGTAGCGGTGGCTACACCTTC. Amino acid sequence: CATTPGQGSGGYTF. The V call is TRBV10-3, the J call TRBJ1-2, with TRBD1 identical over 9 bases. Unmatched junction bases numbered 13, after V lost 10 bases and J lost 7 bases. Germline V gives CDR1 ENHRY, CDR2 SYGVKD. CDR3 length equals 14 residues.